Listed here are 19 T cell receptor beta chains from one sample, sequenced in a study of shared clonotypes between healthy human individuals. Only in-frame clones appear in the TCRdb table, and some are missing; sequencing was by immunoSEQ multiplex PCR. The profile shows millions of clones, over 85% of them singletons. CD8 cells regarded as naive lacked CD45RO, were positively chosen for CCR7, and omitted terminally differentiated effector memory CD45RA+ cells. Material: naive CD8+ T cells sorted from blood. The receptors were sampled from a man in his late teens or twenties in good health.

The V and J genes are TRBV7-6 and TRBJ1-3; D is undetermined. The germline V and J ends were trimmed by 5 bases and 0 bases, with 11 bases remaining between them. Germline assignment: CDR1 SGHVS and CDR2 FNYEAQ. CDR3 length: 15 amino acids. CDR3 DNA sequence: TGTGCCAGCAGCCCTGACGTTAGCTCTGGAAACACCATATATTTT. Translation gives CASSPDVSSGNTIYF.

This rearrangement joins TRBV5-1 to TRBJ1-4; D is unresolved. Germline V CDR1 and CDR2: SGHRS, YFSETQ. Trimming took 0 bases from V and 8 from J, leaving 8 bases between them. There are 13 residues in the CDR3. In nucleotides, the CDR3 is TGCGCCAGCAGCTTGGTGGAGGGCGAAAAACTGTTTTTT. It translates to CASSLVEGEKLFF.

CDR3 region: CASSSPDWEETQYF. The CDR3 region has the DNA TGTGCCAGCAGTTCCCCCGACTGGGAAGAGACCCAGTACTTC. The chain has TRBV28 and TRBJ2-5; D unclear. The germline V and J ends were trimmed by 4 bases and 3 bases, with 12 bases remaining between them. Looked up from germline, CDR1 is MDHEN and CDR2 is SYDVKM. This CDR3 has 14 amino acids.

This clone was picked up a small number of times. The gene calls are TRBV25-1 and TRBJ2-7, with 7 bases matching TRBD1. With 5 bases clipped from V and 3 bases from J, the junction kept 1 base outside the gene matches. The CDR3 extends over 12 amino acids. Germline CDR1 is MGHDK and CDR2 is SYGVNS. CDR3 loop: CASSQGVYEQYF. CDR3 in DNA: TGTGCCAGCAGTCAGGGGGTCTACGAGCAGTACTTC.

As for this clone: This CDR3 is also generated by other DNA sequences in the sample. The chain combines TRBV13 with TRBJ2-1, with 7 bases aligning to TRBD2. The germline CDR1 and CDR2 sequences are PRHDT and FYEKMQ (reference sequence). The CDR3 runs to 15 residues. V lost 1 base, J lost 1 base, and 1 base stayed unmatched. The CDR3 loop reads CASSLAGGSYNEQFF. In DNA form, the CDR3 reads TGTGCCAGCAGCTTAGCGGGGGGATCCTACAATGAGCAGTTCTTC.

The V gene is TRBV30, the J gene TRBJ2-3, with D possibly being TRBD1 or TRBD2 (5 bases each). Germline V lookup: CDR1 GTSNPN, CDR2 SVGIG (reference sequence). The CDR3 sequence is 15 residues long. V was trimmed by 2 bases and J by 0 bases, leaving 12 bases between them. CDR3 sequence: CAWSLRGASTDTQYF. CDR3 nucleotides: TGTGCCTGGAGTCTGCGAGGGGCGAGCACAGATACGCAGTATTTT.

The V and J genes are TRBV27 and TRBJ2-5, with 7 bases identical to TRBD1. The junction had 9 bases not matched to a gene; V was cut back by 5 bases and J by 3 bases. The CDR3 totals 15 residues. CDR1 and CDR2 (germline): MNHEY, SMNVEV (reference sequence). CDR3 loop: CASSLNRDREETQYF. The CDR3 DNA sequence: TGTGCCAGCAGTCTGAACCGGGACAGAGAAGAGACCCAGTACTTC.

The J gene is TRBJ1-5, the V gene TRBV5-3, with D possibly being TRBD1 (6 bases). TRBV5-3 is flagged as an ORF with uncertain function. This CDR3 spans 19 amino acids. V lost 1 base to trimming and J lost 0 bases, with 20 bases between them. The CDR3 loop reads CARSLRTDQFSYSNQPQHF. The CDR3 bases are TGTGCCAGAAGCTTGCGGACAGATCAGTTCTCTTATAGCAATCAGCCCCAGCATTTT.

This clone was found once. The chain has TRBV6-5 and TRBJ2-2; 9 bases agree with TRBD2. The trim removed 3 bases at V and 4 bases at J, leaving 3 bases unmatched. Germline-derived CDR1 and CDR2 are MNHEY and SVGAGI. This CDR3 has 15 amino acids. The CDR3 nucleotides read TGTGCCAGCAGTTATAAGGGACTAGCCACCGGGGAGCTGTTTTTT. It codes for CASSYKGLATGELFF.

The V and J genes are TRBV19 and TRBJ2-3, with 8 bases identical to TRBD2. The CDR3 runs to 15 residues. Germline V gene lookup returns CDR1 LNHDA and CDR2 SQIVND (reference sequence). The V segment lost 8 bases and the J segment 5 bases; nucleotides outside the gene matches: 12. The DNA of the CDR3 is TGTGCCAGTGGGGACCCGGGACTAGGGGGAGATACGCAGTATTTT. Translated, it gives CASGDPGLGGDTQYF. The whole variable domain, filled in from reference TRBV19 and TRBJ2-3, reads DGGITQSPKYLFRKEGQNVTLSCEQNLNHDAMYWYRQDPGQGLRLIYYSQIVNDFQKGDIAEGYSVSREKKESFPLTVTSAQKNPTAFYLCASGDPGLGGDTQYFGPGTRLTVL.

As DNA, the CDR3 is TGTGCCAGCAGTTTAGAACGGAACACTGAAGCTTTCTTT. Translated, it gives CASSLERNTEAFF. The V call is TRBV27, the J call TRBJ1-1; D gene ambiguous. The V end lost 2 bases, the J end lost 1 base, and 5 bases lay between the germline ends. Germline loops: CDR1 MNHEY, CDR2 SMNVEV (reference sequence). This CDR3 spans 13 amino acids.

The sample holds a few counts of this clone. The CDR3 loop reads CASSGRGGPGFF. Written as DNA, the CDR3 is TGTGCCAGCAGTGGACGGGGGGGACCTGGTTTCTTT. The V gene is TRBV28, the J gene TRBJ1-1; D possibly corresponds to TRBD1 (5 bases). The CDR3 loop spans 12 amino acids. V lost 5 bases, J lost 13 bases, and 17 bases lay in between. Per germline, CDR1 MDHEN and CDR2 SYDVKM.

The rearrangement links TRBV6-4 to TRBJ1-2; a possible D gene is TRBD1 (6 bases). Germline assignment: CDR1 MRHNA and CDR2 SNTAGT. The CDR3 spans 13 residues. Between the trimmed V and J ends, which lost 6 bases and 6 bases, there was a span of 14 bases. The CDR3: CASRGGGSHGYTF. The CDR3 DNA is TGTGCCAGCAGAGGGGGTGGCTCGCATGGCTACACCTTC.

This chain uses TRBV6-1 with TRBJ1-2, with TRBD1 as a possible D gene (6 bases). Trimming took 4 bases from V and 8 from J, leaving 14 bases between them. Germline V gene sequence: CDR1 MNHNS, CDR2 SASEGT. This CDR3 comprises 13 residues. The CDR3 DNA reads TGTGCCAGCAGTGTTACAGGGCCAGAGGGCTACACCTTC. Its protein is CASSVTGPEGYTF.

This rearrangement joins TRBV11-2 to TRBJ2-7; perhaps TRBD2 as D (6 bases). V was pared by 1 base and J by 3 bases, with 13 bases between. The CDR3 contains 15 residues. From germline, CDR1 is SGHAT and CDR2 FQNNGV. CDR3 nucleotides: TGTGCCAGCAGCTTAGGGGGACTCGGCGGCTACGAGCAGTACTTC. This translates into CASSLGGLGGYEQYF.

The V gene is TRBV4-3, the J gene TRBJ1-4; D unclear. Trimming removed 6 bases from V and 4 bases from J, with 15 bases in between. The germline gives CDR1 LGHNA, CDR2 YSLEER. The length of the CDR3 is 15 residues. The CDR3 DNA reads as TGCGCCAGCAGTCCATCGGGGTGGATTAATGAAAAACTGTTTTTT. Protein product: CASSPSGWINEKLFF.

CDR3 in amino acids: CASSVAGDSEQFF. DNA of the CDR3: TGTGCCAGCAGCGTAGCAGGGGATTCTGAGCAGTTCTTC. The gene calls are TRBV9 and TRBJ2-1, with D possibly TRBD1 on 6 matching bases. Germline V gene sequence: CDR1 SGDLS, CDR2 YYNGEE. Trimming shortened V by 0 bases and J by 9 bases, and 10 bases separated the two germline ends. This CDR3 is 13 amino acids long.

CDR3 nucleotide sequence: TGTGCCAGCAGCTTAGGAAGCGGATCCTACGAGCAGTACTTC. Translation: CASSLGSGSYEQYF. This chain uses TRBV7-6 with TRBJ2-7, with a weak D call TRBD2 (5 bases). V gave up 1 base and J gave up 1 base, with 8 bases separating them. Germline values: CDR1 SGHVS, CDR2 FNYEAQ. The CDR3 runs to 14 residues.

V usage is TRBV14 and J usage is TRBJ1-4; 7 bases line up with TRBD1. This CDR3 is built from 15 residues. V lost 4 bases and J lost 1; bases outside the gene matches: 3. Germline assignment: CDR1 SGHDN and CDR2 FVKESK. This CDR3 reads CASSLGTVTNEKLFF. The CDR3 DNA reads TGTGCCAGCAGCCTCGGGACAGTAACTAATGAAAAACTGTTTTTT.